Each of the 17 T cell receptor beta chains below was sequenced from the same sample in a study of vaccination effects on CD4 cells after COVID-19. Pools of viral peptides were used by the ViraFEST assay to expand antigen-specific CD4+ T cells ahead of sequencing. Following culture for about ten days, CD4+ T cells were isolated. All participants had two doses of either the BNT162b2 or mRNA-1273 vaccine. No antigens are known for them. Only in-frame clones appear in the TCRdb table, and some are missing; sequencing was by immunoSEQ multiplex PCR. Here the sample spans roughly 56,000 clones, less than 80% being singletons. Here the sequenced sample was CD4+ T cells from PBMCs cultured with HCoV-229E spike peptides, taken after COVID-19 vaccination. The receptors were gathered from a human donor who received a COVID-19 vaccine.

The chain carries TRBV19 and TRBJ1-2; weak D call: TRBD1 (6 bases). Per the germline V gene, CDR1 is LNHDA and CDR2 is SQIVND (reference sequence). This CDR3 is 12 amino acids long. The V end lost 9 bases, the J end lost 5 bases, and 13 bases lay between the germline ends. CDR3 amino acids: CASQDSRYGYTF. DNA of the CDR3: TGTGCCAGCCAGGACAGCCGATATGGCTACACCTTC.

V gene TRBV9 combines with J gene TRBJ2-1, with D perhaps matching TRBD2 (5 bases). This CDR3 contains 14 residues. Trimming pared 3 bases from V and 6 bases from J, leaving 13 bases between. Germline-derived CDR1 and CDR2 are SGDLS and YYNGEE. As DNA, the CDR3 is TGTGCCAGCAGCGCCTTTCTAGCCCCCAATGAGCAGTTCTTC. This sequence encodes CASSAFLAPNEQFF.

The chain employs TRBV28 and TRBJ2-3; 8 nucleotides agree with TRBD1. CDR3 length: 15 amino acids. The trim removed 5 bases at V and 4 bases at J, leaving 8 bases unmatched. CDR1 and CDR2 (germline): MDHEN, SYDVKM. The CDR3 coding sequence is TGTGCCAGCAGTCTTAGGACAGGGCACCCAGATACGCAGTATTTT. Amino acid sequence: CASSLRTGHPDTQYF.

This clone was seen a few times. J is TRBJ2-2 and V is TRBV7-3; maybe TRBD2 (7 bases). V lost 6 bases and J 4 bases, leaving 15 bases between the germline ends. Germline loops: CDR1 SGHTA, CDR2 FQGTGA. CDR3 length: 15 amino acids. The CDR3 nucleotides are TGTGCCAGCAGGGAACAGGCGGGGGCCACCGGGGAGCTGTTTTTT. Its protein product is CASREQAGATGELFF.

Points on this clone: One end of the junction does not line up with germline, which may come from a read error. Other DNA sequences in this sample translate to the same CDR3. This rearrangement joins TRBV28 to TRBJ1-5; 11 bases fit TRBD1. The CDR3 covers 17 residues. Per germline, CDR1 MDHEN and CDR2 SYDVKM. CDR3 sequence: CASSSGQGVRSNQPQHF. CDR3 nucleotide sequence: TGTGCTAGCAGTTCGGGACAGGGGGTACGAAGCAATCAGCCCCAGCATTTT.

This chain uses TRBV5-6 with TRBJ1-1; TRBD1 matches 9 bases. There are 16 residues in the CDR3. Germline CDR1 SGHDT, CDR2 YYEEEE. With 1 base clipped from V and 4 bases from J, the junction kept 8 bases outside the gene matches. The CDR3 sequence: CASSLSLGQGATEAFF. CDR3 sequence (DNA): TGTGCCAGCAGCTTGAGCCTGGGACAGGGTGCCACTGAAGCTTTCTTT. The entire variable domain, with the rest obtained from reference TRBV5-6 and TRBJ1-1, is as follows: DAGVTQSPTHLIKTRGQQVTLRCSPKSGHDTVSWYQQALGQGPQFIFQYYEEEERQRGNFPDRFSGHQFPNYSSELNVNALLLGDSALYLCASSLSLGQGATEAFFGQGTRLTVV.

The chain links TRBV28 to TRBJ2-7, with a possible D match to TRBD1 (6 bases). The V gene's germline CDR1 is MDHEN and CDR2 SYDVKM. The CDR3 spans 11 residues. V was cut by 7 bases and J by 6 bases, with 10 bases left in between. CDR3 region: CASNRGGEQYV. The DNA of the CDR3 is TGTGCCAGCAACCGAGGGGGCGAGCAGTACGTC.

This chain links TRBV5-6 with TRBJ1-1; D gene unclear. Germline CDR1 reads SGHDT; CDR2 reads YYEEEE. The germline V and J ends were trimmed by 1 base and 3 bases, with 16 bases remaining between them. The CDR3 has 16 amino acids. The CDR3 nucleotides read TGTGCCAGCAGCTTGTTATATGCCGGGCTGGACACTGAAGCTTTCTTT. It encodes CASSLLYAGLDTEAFF.

The chain combines TRBV6-5 with TRBJ2-3, with D possibly matching TRBD1 (5 bases). Germline values: CDR1 MNHEY, CDR2 SVGAGI. The germline V and J ends were trimmed by 2 bases and 2 bases, with 8 bases remaining between them. The CDR3 loop spans 14 amino acids. In DNA, the CDR3 is TGTGCCAGCAGTTACCACAGGTACACAGATACGCAGTATTTT. It encodes CASSYHRYTDTQYF.

This clone was seen once. Other nucleotide sequences from this sample produce the same CDR3. The rearrangement joins TRBV2 to TRBJ2-2; 9 bases are a match to TRBD1. The germline V gene has CDR1 SNHLY and CDR2 FYNNEI. The CDR3 is 13 amino acids. The V and J ends lost 6 bases and 4 bases, in that order; junction bases with no gene match: 0. The CDR3: CASRDRGTGELFF. The CDR3, as DNA: TGTGCCAGCAGGGACAGGGGCACCGGGGAGCTGTTTTTT.

The chain has TRBV19 and TRBJ1-1; D may be TRBD1 (5 bases). The CDR3 extends over 17 amino acids. V was cut by 6 bases and J by 5 bases, with 25 bases left in between. Germline values: CDR1 LNHDA, CDR2 SQIVND (reference sequence). CDR3 DNA sequence: TGTGCCAGTAGCACATCACAAGGGGTCCCCCGGGGTACTGAAGCTTTCTTT. Residues: CASSTSQGVPRGTEAFF.

The rearrangement joins TRBV18 to TRBJ1-2, with 11 bases fitting TRBD1. V shed 0 bases, J shed 8 bases, and the junction held 5 bases outside the gene matches. Per the germline V gene, CDR1 is KGHSH and CDR2 is LQKENI. The CDR3 spans 15 residues. The CDR3 protein is CASSPPTGQGGGYTF. CDR3 DNA: TGTGCCAGCTCACCACCGACGGGACAGGGGGGCGGCTACACCTTC.

This clone was recorded once. The chain carries TRBV7-3 and TRBJ2-2; a possible D gene is TRBD2 (5 bases). With 0 bases removed from V and 5 bases from J, the gap between germline ends came to 16 bases. CDR3 size: 17 residues. Germline lookup yields CDR1 SGHTA and CDR2 FQGTGA. The CDR3 protein is CASSLTSDRGSTGELFF. The CDR3 bases are TGTGCCAGCAGCTTAACGTCGGATCGGGGTAGTACCGGGGAGCTGTTTTTT.

This clone was found a few times. The chain combines TRBV10-2 with TRBJ1-6; a weak D match, TRBD1 (5 bases). V lost 8 bases, J lost 6 bases, and 17 bases lay in between. CDR1 and CDR2 (germline): WSHSY, SAAADI. The CDR3 length is 15 residues. For the CDR3, the DNA is TGCGCCAGCTTCCCACAAGCGGGACTTAATTCACCCCTCCACTTT. Its protein product is CASFPQAGLNSPLHF.

The V call is TRBV24-1, the J call TRBJ1-5, with a weak D call TRBD1 (5 bases). This CDR3 comprises 14 residues. Germline assignment: CDR1 KGHDR and CDR2 SFDVKD. Trimming pared 4 bases from V and 5 bases from J, leaving 11 bases between. CDR3 region: CATSDPRGDQPQHF. The DNA for the CDR3 is TGTGCCACCAGTGACCCGCGGGGGGATCAGCCCCAGCATTTT.

The rearrangement joins TRBV6-5 to TRBJ1-1; tentative D call: TRBD1 (6 bases). There are 14 residues in the CDR3. The germline gives CDR1 MNHEY, CDR2 SVGAGI. V dropped 7 bases and J dropped 1 base, with 13 bases sitting between them. The CDR3: CASTKGVGNTEAFF. For the CDR3, the DNA is TGTGCCAGCACAAAGGGGGTGGGGAACACTGAAGCTTTCTTT.

V usage is TRBV7-9 and J usage is TRBJ2-7; 7 nucleotides match TRBD2. J was trimmed by 3 bases and V by 6 bases; bases with no gene match: 11. The germline gives CDR1 SEHNR, CDR2 FQNEAQ (reference sequence). This CDR3 region has 15 residues. CDR3 loop: CASRMTSSKSYEQYV. The CDR3, as DNA: TGTGCCAGCAGAATGACTAGCTCCAAAAGCTACGAGCAGTACGTC.